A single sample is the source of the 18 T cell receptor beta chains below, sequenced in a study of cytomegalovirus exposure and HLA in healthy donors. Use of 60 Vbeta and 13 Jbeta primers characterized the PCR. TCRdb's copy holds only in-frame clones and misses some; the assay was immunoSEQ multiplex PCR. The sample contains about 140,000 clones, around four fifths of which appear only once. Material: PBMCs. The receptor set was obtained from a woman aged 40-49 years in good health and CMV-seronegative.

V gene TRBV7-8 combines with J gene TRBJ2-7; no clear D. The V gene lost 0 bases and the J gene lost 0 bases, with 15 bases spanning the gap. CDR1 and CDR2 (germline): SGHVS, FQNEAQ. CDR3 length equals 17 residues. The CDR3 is CASSLAHEVPLSYEQYF. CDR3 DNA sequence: TGTGCCAGCAGCTTAGCGCATGAGGTGCCCCTCTCCTACGAGCAGTACTTC.

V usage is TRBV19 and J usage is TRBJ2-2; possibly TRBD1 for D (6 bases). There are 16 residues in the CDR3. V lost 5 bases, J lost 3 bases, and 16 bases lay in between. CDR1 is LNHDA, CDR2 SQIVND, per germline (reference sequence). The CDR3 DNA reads TGTGCCAGTAGTCCCCCGCAGGGGACCTACACCGGGGAGCTGTTTTTT. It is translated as CASSPPQGTYTGELFF. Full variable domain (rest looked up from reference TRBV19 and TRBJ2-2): DGGITQSPKYLFRKEGQNVTLSCEQNLNHDAMYWYRQDPGQGLRLIYYSQIVNDFQKGDIAEGYSVSREKKESFPLTVTSAQKNPTAFYLCASSPPQGTYTGELFFGEGSRLTVL.

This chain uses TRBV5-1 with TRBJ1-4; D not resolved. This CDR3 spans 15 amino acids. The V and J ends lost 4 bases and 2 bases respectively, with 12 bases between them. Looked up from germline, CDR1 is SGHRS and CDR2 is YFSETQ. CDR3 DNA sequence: TGCGCCAGCAGCCCGACGGAGGCCACTAATGAAAAACTGTTTTTT. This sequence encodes CASSPTEATNEKLFF.

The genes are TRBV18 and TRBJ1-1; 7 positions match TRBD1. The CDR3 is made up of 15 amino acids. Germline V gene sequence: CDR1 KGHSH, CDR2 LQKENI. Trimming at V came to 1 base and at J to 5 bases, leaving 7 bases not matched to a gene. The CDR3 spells CASSPLTGPGTEAFF. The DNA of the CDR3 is TGTGCCAGCTCACCACTGACAGGGCCCGGGACTGAAGCTTTCTTT.

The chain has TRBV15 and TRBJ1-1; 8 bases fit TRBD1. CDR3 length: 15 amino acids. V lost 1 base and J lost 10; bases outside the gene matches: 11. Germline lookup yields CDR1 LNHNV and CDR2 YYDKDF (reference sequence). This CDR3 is CATSRGRGQAGLAFF. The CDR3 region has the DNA TGTGCCACCAGCAGAGGAAGGGGACAGGCCGGTTTAGCTTTCTTT. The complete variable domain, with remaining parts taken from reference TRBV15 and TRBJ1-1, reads DAMVIQNPRYQVTQFGKPVTLSCSQTLNHNVMYWYQQKSSQAPKLLFHYYDKDFNNEADTPDNFQSRRPNTSFCFLDIRSPGLGDTAMYLCATSRGRGQAGLAFFGQGTRLTVV.

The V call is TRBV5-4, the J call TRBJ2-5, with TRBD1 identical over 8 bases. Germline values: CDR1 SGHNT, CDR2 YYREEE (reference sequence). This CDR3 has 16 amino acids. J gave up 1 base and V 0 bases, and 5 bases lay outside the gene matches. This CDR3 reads CASSLAPGQVQETQYF. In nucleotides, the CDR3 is TGTGCCAGCAGCTTGGCCCCGGGACAGGTCCAAGAGACCCAGTACTTC.

In DNA, the CDR3 is TGTGCCAGCAGCTTAGAACAGGGTTCATATGAAAAACTGTTTTTT. Its translation: CASSLEQGSYEKLFF. The chain carries TRBV7-9 and TRBJ1-4; possible D gene TRBD1, 6 bases. The CDR3 covers 15 residues. V lost 1 base and J 6 bases, leaving 12 bases between the germline ends. Germline assignment: CDR1 SEHNR and CDR2 FQNEAQ (reference sequence).

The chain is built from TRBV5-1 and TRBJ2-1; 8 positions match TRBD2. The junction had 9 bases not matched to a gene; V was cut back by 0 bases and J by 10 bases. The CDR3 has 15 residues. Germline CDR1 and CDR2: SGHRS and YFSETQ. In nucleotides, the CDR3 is TGCGCCAGCAGCTTGGCCGGGACTAGGCCCGAAGAGCAGTTCTTC. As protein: CASSLAGTRPEEQFF.

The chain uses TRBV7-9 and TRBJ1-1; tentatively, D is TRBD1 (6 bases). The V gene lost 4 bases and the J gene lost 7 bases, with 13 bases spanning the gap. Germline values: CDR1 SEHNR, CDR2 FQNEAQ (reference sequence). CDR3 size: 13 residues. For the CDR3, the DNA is TGTGCCAGCAGCTCCCCAGGGGAGAGTGAAGCTTTCTTT. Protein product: CASSSPGESEAFF.

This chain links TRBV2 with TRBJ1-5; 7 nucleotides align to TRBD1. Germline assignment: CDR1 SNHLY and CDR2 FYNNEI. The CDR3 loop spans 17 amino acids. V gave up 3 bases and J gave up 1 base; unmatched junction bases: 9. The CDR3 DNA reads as TGTGCCAGCAGTGATATTTCCCCGACAGGGAGCAATCAGCCCCAGCATTTT. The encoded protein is CASSDISPTGSNQPQHF.

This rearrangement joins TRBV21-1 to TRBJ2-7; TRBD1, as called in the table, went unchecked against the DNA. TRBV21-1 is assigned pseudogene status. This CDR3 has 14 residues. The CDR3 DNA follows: TGTGCCAGCCCCTCCAGGGGAAGCTACCACGAGCAGTACTTC. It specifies CASPSRGSYHEQYF.

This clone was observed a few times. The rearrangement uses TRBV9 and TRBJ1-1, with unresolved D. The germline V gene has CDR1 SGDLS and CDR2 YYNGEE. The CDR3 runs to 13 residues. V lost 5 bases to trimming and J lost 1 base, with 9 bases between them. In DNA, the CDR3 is TGTGCCAGCAGAGGCGGATCGAACACTGAAGCTTTCTTT. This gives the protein CASRGGSNTEAFF.

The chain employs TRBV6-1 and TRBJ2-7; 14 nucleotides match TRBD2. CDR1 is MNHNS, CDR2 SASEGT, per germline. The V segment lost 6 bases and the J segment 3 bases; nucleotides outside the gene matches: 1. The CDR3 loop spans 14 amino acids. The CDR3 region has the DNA TGTGCCAGCAGGGGGACTAGCGGGGGCTACGAGCAGTACTTC. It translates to CASRGTSGGYEQYF.

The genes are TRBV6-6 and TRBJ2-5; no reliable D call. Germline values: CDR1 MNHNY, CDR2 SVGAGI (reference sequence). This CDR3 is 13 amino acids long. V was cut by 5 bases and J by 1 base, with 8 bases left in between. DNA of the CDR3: TGTGCCAGCAGTAGGTCGGGCCAAGAGACCCAGTACTTC. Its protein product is CASSRSGQETQYF.

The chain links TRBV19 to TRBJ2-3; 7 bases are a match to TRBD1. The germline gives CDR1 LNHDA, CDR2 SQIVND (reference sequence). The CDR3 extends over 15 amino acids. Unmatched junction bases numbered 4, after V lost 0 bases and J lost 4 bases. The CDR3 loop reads CASSIDVGGADTQYF. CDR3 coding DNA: TGTGCCAGTAGTATAGATGTAGGGGGCGCAGATACGCAGTATTTT.

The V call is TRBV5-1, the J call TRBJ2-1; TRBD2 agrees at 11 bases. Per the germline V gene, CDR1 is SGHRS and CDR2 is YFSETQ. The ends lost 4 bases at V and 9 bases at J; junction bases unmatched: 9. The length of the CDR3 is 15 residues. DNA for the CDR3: TGCGCCAGCAGCGGATCTAGCGGGGGGTATGTTGAGCAGTTCTTC. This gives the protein CASSGSSGGYVEQFF.

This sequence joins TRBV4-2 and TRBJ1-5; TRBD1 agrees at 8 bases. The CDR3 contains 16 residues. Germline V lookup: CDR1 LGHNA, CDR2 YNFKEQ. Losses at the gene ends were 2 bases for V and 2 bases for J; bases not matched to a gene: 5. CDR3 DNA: TGTGCCAGCAGCCAACGGACAGGGAAGGGCAATCAGCCCCAGCATTTT. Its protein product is CASSQRTGKGNQPQHF.

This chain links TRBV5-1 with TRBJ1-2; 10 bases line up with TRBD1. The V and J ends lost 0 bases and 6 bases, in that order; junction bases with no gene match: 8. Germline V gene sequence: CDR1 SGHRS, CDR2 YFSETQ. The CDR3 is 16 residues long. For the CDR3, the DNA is TGCGCCAGCAGCTTGGCGGGGACAGGGGCCGAGGATGGCTACACCTTC. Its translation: CASSLAGTGAEDGYTF.